The 15 T cell receptor beta chains below all came from one sample that was sequenced in a study of blood T cell repertoires in COVID-19 (TCRdb year 2020). The method behind the library was the immunoSEQ multiplex PCR assay. This is the immuneACCESS table as TCRdb keeps it, with only in-frame sequences that have V and J called. A part of the clones is gone; compared with another copy, unresolved V genes explain less than half, and the rest is unexplained. Within this sample are about 76,000 clones, with 70% to 90% of them counted one time only. The top ten clones comprise approximately 11% of the sample. Sequenced sample: peripheral blood. These receptors were collected from a man aged 55 to 70 with COVID-19, enrolled during active disease.

The rearrangement joins TRBV2 to TRBJ1-6; possible D gene TRBD1, 6 bases. The germline CDR1 and CDR2 sequences are SNHLY and FYNNEI. The CDR3 totals 15 residues. The V and J ends lost 4 bases and 1 base respectively, with 8 bases between them. In nucleotides, the CDR3 is TGTGCCAGCAGTGCCAGGGGATCCTATAATTCACCCCTCCACTTT. Translation: CASSARGSYNSPLHF.

The rearrangement joins TRBV30 to TRBJ2-1, with 9 bases that match TRBD2. V lost 5 bases and J lost 7; bases outside the gene matches: 6. Germline V lookup: CDR1 GTSNPN, CDR2 SVGIG (reference sequence). The CDR3 is 13 amino acids. CDR3 sequence: CAWVGLAENEQFF. The CDR3 DNA is TGTGCCTGGGTGGGACTAGCTGAGAATGAGCAGTTCTTC.

V gene TRBV19 combines with J gene TRBJ1-5; the match to TRBD1 covers 9 bases. CDR1 and CDR2 (germline): LNHDA, SQIVND (reference sequence). Trimming at V came to 2 bases and at J to 7 bases, leaving 6 bases not matched to a gene. CDR3 length equals 15 residues. The CDR3 DNA sequence: TGTGCCAGTAGTATAAGCCCGACAGGGGGACAGCCCCAGCATTTT. It is translated as CASSISPTGGQPQHF.

A remark on this clone: The germline gene is not matched at one end of the junction; a read error may be the cause. The chain combines TRBV12-3 or TRBV12-4 with TRBJ2-5; D is undetermined. The CDR3 is made up of 12 amino acids. The CDR3 loop reads CASSSSRLPNHF. DNA of the CDR3: TGTGCCAGCAGTTCCTCTAGACTCCCGAACCACTTC.

The V gene is TRBV5-4, the J gene TRBJ2-7; 9 bases are a match to TRBD2. From germline, CDR1 is SGHNT and CDR2 YYREEE (reference sequence). After removal of 4 bases from V and 2 bases from J, the junction contained 7 bases not matched to a gene. This CDR3 region has 15 residues. The CDR3 loop reads CASSPATSGTYEQYF. Written as DNA, the CDR3 is TGTGCCAGCAGCCCTGCGACTAGCGGAACCTACGAGCAGTACTTC.

V usage is TRBV5-4 and J usage is TRBJ1-1; 7 bases agree with TRBD1. Unmatched junction bases numbered 6, after V lost 4 bases and J lost 3 bases. The CDR3 extends over 14 amino acids. Germline loops: CDR1 SGHNT, CDR2 YYREEE (reference sequence). The chain's CDR3 is CASSTSRGDTEAFF. The CDR3 DNA reads as TGTGCCAGCAGCACCTCCAGGGGGGACACTGAAGCTTTCTTT.

The chain links TRBV6-4 to TRBJ1-1, with D possibly TRBD1 on 6 matching bases. CDR3 length: 14 residues. From germline, CDR1 is MRHNA and CDR2 SNTAGT. V lost 11 bases to trimming and J lost 1 base, with 17 bases between them. CDR3 protein: CASLHRVGNTEAFF. CDR3 nucleotides: TGTGCCTCCCTCCACAGGGTCGGGAACACTGAAGCTTTCTTT.

The chain joins TRBV28 to TRBJ1-1, with 8 bases fitting TRBD1. Per germline, CDR1 MDHEN and CDR2 SYDVKM. This CDR3 has 14 residues. V shed 9 bases and J 0 bases; nucleotides not matched to a gene: 6. CDR3 protein: CASRTGMMNTEAFF. In nucleotides, the CDR3 is TGTGCCAGTCGGACAGGGATGATGAACACTGAAGCTTTCTTT.

V and J are TRBV6-2 or TRBV6-3 and TRBJ1-5; D unclear. The length of the CDR3 is 14 residues. CDR1 and CDR2 (germline): MNHEY, SVGEGT. Deletions cut 5 bases from V and 0 bases from J, with 8 bases between. The CDR3 DNA is TGTGCCAGCAGTGGACTAAATAGCAATCAGCCCCAGCATTTT. Its protein is CASSGLNSNQPQHF.

The V and J genes are TRBV7-9 and TRBJ1-1; weak D call: TRBD1 (5 bases). CDR1 and CDR2 (germline): SEHNR, FQNEAQ (reference sequence). The CDR3 is 13 residues long. V dropped 7 bases and J dropped 0 bases, with 9 bases sitting between them. Here the CDR3 reads CASTLTVNTEAFF. The CDR3 DNA reads as TGTGCCAGCACACTGACAGTGAACACTGAAGCTTTCTTT.

The CDR3 protein is CASSHKMGRVDSPLHF. In DNA, the CDR3 is TGTGCCAGCAGCCATAAAATGGGCAGGGTAGATTCACCCCTCCACTTT. This chain connects TRBV5-4 to TRBJ1-6; possibly TRBD1 for D (5 bases). This CDR3 comprises 16 residues. Germline CDR1 and CDR2: SGHNT and YYREEE (reference sequence). Between the trimmed V and J ends, which lost 4 bases and 8 bases, there was a span of 19 bases.

This chain links TRBV11-2 with TRBJ2-3, with D possibly TRBD2 on 5 matching bases. V was clipped by 7 bases and J by 3 bases, with 14 bases between them. Germline V gene lookup returns CDR1 SGHAT and CDR2 FQNNGV. The CDR3 is 14 residues long. The CDR3 loop reads CASNDPGSTDTQYF. The DNA of the CDR3 is TGTGCCAGCAACGACCCGGGATCTACAGATACGCAGTATTTT. The full variable domain, its missing parts supplied by reference TRBV11-2 and TRBJ2-3, is EAGVAQSPRYKIIEKRQSVAFWCNPISGHATLYWYQQILGQGPKLLIQFQNNGVVDDSQLPKDRFSAERLKGVDSTLKIQPAKLEDSAVYLCASNDPGSTDTQYFGPGTRLTVL.

This chain uses TRBV2 with TRBJ1-5; 9 bases line up with TRBD1. Germline CDR1 reads SNHLY; CDR2 reads FYNNEI. This CDR3 is 14 amino acids long. V trimming: 7 bases; J trimming: 4 bases; junction bases outside the gene matches: 5. CDR3 sequence: CASTEQGANQPQHF. Written as DNA, the CDR3 is TGTGCCAGCACCGAACAGGGGGCAAATCAGCCCCAGCATTTT.

For this clone: At one end, the junction sequence differs from germline, possibly due to a read error. The gene calls are TRBV28 and TRBJ2-4; D may be TRBD2 (5 bases). The CDR3 loop spans 13 amino acids. Germline V gene lookup returns CDR1 MDHEN and CDR2 SYDVKM. CDR3 coding DNA: TGTGCCAGCAGTATAGGACTGGAAAATATTCAGTACTTC. The encoded protein is CASSIGLENIQYF.

This clone occurred a few times. Distinct nucleotide sequences in the sample also encode this CDR3. The chain couples TRBV6-5 to TRBJ1-6; D might be TRBD1 (5 bases). Germline assignment: CDR1 MNHEY and CDR2 SVGAGI. Trimming pared 1 base from V and 8 bases from J, leaving 9 bases between. The CDR3 is 14 amino acids. The CDR3 region is CASSYLGGDSPLHF. In DNA form, the CDR3 reads TGTGCCAGCAGTTACTTGGGGGGGGATTCACCCCTCCACTTT.